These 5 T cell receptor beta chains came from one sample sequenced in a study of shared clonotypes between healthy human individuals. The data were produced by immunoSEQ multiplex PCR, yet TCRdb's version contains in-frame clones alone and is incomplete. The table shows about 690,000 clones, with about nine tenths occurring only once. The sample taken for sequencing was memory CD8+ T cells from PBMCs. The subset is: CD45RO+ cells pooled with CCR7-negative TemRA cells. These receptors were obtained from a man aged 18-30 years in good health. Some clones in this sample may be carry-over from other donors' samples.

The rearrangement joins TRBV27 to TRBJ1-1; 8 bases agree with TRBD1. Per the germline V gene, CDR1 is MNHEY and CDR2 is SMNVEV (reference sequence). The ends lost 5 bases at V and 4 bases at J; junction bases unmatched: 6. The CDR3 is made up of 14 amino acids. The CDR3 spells CASSQTGAPTEAFF. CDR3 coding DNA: TGTGCCAGCAGTCAGACAGGGGCCCCCACTGAAGCTTTCTTT.

The CDR3 nucleotides are TGTGCCAGCAGCCCTGCTGGGGTAAATGAGCAGTTCTTC. Translated, it gives CASSPAGVNEQFF. The chain uses TRBV9 and TRBJ2-1; D gene uncertain. The germline CDR1 and CDR2 sequences are SGDLS and YYNGEE. The ends were cut back, 4 bases at V and 7 bases at J, with 12 bases in the middle. The CDR3 totals 13 residues. Combining the CDR3 with reference TRBV9 and TRBJ2-1 gives the whole variable domain DSGVTQTPKHLITATGQRVTLRCSPRSGDLSVYWYQQSLDQGLQFLIQYYNGEERAKGNILERFSAQQFPDLHSELNLSSLELGDSALYFCASSPAGVNEQFFGPGTRLTVL.

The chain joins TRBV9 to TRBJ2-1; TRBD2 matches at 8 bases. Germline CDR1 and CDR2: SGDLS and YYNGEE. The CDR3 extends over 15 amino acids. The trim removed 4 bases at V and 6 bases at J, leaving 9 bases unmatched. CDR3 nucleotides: TGTGCCAGCAGCTCAAGCGGGAGCGTCGGCAATGAGCAGTTCTTC. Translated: CASSSSGSVGNEQFF. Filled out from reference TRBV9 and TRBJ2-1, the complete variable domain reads DSGVTQTPKHLITATGQRVTLRCSPRSGDLSVYWYQQSLDQGLQFLIQYYNGEERAKGNILERFSAQQFPDLHSELNLSSLELGDSALYFCASSSSGSVGNEQFFGPGTRLTVL.

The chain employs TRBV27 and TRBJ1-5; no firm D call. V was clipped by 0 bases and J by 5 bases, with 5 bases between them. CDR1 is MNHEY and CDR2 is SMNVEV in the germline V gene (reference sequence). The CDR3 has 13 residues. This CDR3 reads CASSLSFHQPQHF. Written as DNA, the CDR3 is TGTGCCAGCAGTTTATCTTTCCATCAGCCCCAGCATTTT.

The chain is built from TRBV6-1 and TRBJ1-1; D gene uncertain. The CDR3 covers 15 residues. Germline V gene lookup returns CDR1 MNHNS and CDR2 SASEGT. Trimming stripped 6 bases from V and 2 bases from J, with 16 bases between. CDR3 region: CASRDDGLENTEAFF. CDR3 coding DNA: TGTGCCAGCAGGGATGATGGACTTGAAAACACTGAAGCTTTCTTT.